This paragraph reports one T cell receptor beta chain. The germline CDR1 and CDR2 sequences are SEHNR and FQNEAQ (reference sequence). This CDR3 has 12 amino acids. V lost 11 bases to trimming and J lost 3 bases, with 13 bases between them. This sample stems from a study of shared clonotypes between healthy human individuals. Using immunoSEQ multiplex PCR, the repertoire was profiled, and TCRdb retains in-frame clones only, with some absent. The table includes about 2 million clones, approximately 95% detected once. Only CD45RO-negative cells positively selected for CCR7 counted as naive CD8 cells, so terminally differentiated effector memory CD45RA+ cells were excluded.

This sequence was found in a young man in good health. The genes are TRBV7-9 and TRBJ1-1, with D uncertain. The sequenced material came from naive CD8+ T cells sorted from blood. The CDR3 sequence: CAGVRGYTEAFF. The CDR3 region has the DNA TGTGCCGGAGTTCGAGGGTACACTGAAGCTTTCTTT.